A selection of T cell receptor beta chains follows, all from one sample in a study of blood T cell repertoires in COVID-19. The assay was immunoSEQ multiplex PCR, and TCRdb's table has in-frame clones only and misses some. Among 25,000 to 35,000 clones, almost 90% were seen once, and the ten largest hold roughly 28%. Sequencing was performed on peripheral blood. These receptors originate from a human donor in a cohort sampled during active COVID-19. CDR3s leave out the opening cysteine and the closing phenylalanine or tryptophan.

>TRBV24-1|TRBJ1-4
ATSEQGQDAPRSGKLF
>TRBV2|TRBJ1-2
ASSEFREKGYT
>TRBV12-3/TRBV12-4|TRBJ1-5
ASSLSAGGPQH
>TRBV30|TRBJ1-2
AWTPDRGHGYT
>TRBV5-1|TRBJ1-4
ASSLLGQGPTNEKLF
>TRBV4-1|TRBJ1-1
ASSYPRTGLRSEAF
>TRBV30|TRBJ1-1
AWMPMPAVNTEAF
>TRBV5-4|TRBJ2-3
ASSLTSVLDTQY
>TRBV28|TRBJ2-5
ASAAPKGQGGRETQY
>TRBV6-5|TRBJ2-1
ASSRDRDYNEQF
>TRBV5-1|TRBJ1-1
ASSPTLGGNTEAF
>TRBV12-3/TRBV12-4|TRBJ1-4
ATRGVDEKLF
>TRBV7-3|TRBJ2-7
ASSLTGGTGNYYEQY
>TRBV3-1/TRBV3-2|TRBJ2-7
ASRGWGGYEQY
>TRBV6-6|TRBJ1-5
ASSYSHTGVRKPQH
>TRBV2|TRBJ1-3
ASIQGSGNTIY
>TRBV9|TRBJ1-4
ASSVAVANEKLF
>TRBV5-4|TRBJ1-1
ASSLVGADTEAF
>TRBV9|TRBJ1-3
ASSSSGSRNTIY
>TRBV7-6|TRBJ2-2
ASSPRTSETGELF
>TRBV2|TRBJ1-2
ASRDRGSYGYT
>TRBV13|TRBJ1-2
ASSLGRRGGGYT
>TRBV18|TRBJ2-3
ASSPPAARSTDTQY
>TRBV5-1|TRBJ2-5
ASSLAVASGGRYQETQY
>TRBV6-5|TRBJ1-1
ASRPDGRYTEAF
>TRBV5-1|TRBJ1-5
ASSPSGGSNQPQH
>TRBV5-1|TRBJ2-7
ASSLQRGSSYEQY
>TRBV6-6|TRBJ1-2
ANQRGGYT
>TRBV5-4|TRBJ2-7
ASSSDRSSYEQY
>TRBV29-1|TRBJ1-5
SVEGGEGSNQPQH
>TRBV27|TRBJ1-5
ASSLKTGMINQPQH
>TRBV3-1/TRBV3-2|TRBJ2-2
ASSQHAGLAGELF
>TRBV21-1|TRBJ1-2
ASSKELRGSYGYT
>TRBV5-4|TRBJ2-5
ASSPRARGGQETQY
>TRBV27|TRBJ1-1
ASKGQADTEAF
>TRBV6-7|TRBJ1-2
AREIRADYGYT
>TRBV6-1|TRBJ2-7
ASSEAGVYEQY
>TRBV7-9|TRBJ2-6
ASSLGQQTGANVLT
>TRBV7-2|TRBJ2-7
ASSLRFTNYEQY
>TRBV7-9|TRBJ1-1
ASSPGAGGTEAF
>TRBV2|TRBJ2-6
ASSFLSSGANVLT
>TRBV5-8|TRBJ1-1
ASSPTGGGTEAF
>TRBV15|TRBJ1-1
ATSRDWDREAF
>TRBV30|TRBJ1-1
AWSGGGQGNTEAF
>TRBV7-8|TRBJ1-1
ASSWNRGGLGNTEAF
>TRBV30|TRBJ1-6
ASTTGLVAAPLH
>TRBV9|TRBJ1-6
ASSVRPGENSPLH
>TRBV27|TRBJ2-7
ASSNSGGRSYEQY
>TRBV12-3/TRBV12-4|TRBJ1-4
ASRFPGQEKLF
>TRBV27|TRBJ2-7
ASSPQAGGREQY
>TRBV5-6|TRBJ2-3
ASSWPGQAPDADTQY
>TRBV5-1|TRBJ2-7
ASSLEGADEQY